Shown below are 25 T cell receptor beta chains from a single sample sequenced in a study of blood T cell repertoires in COVID-19. Using immunoSEQ multiplex PCR, the repertoire was profiled, and TCRdb retains in-frame clones only, with some absent. The table has about 120,000 clones, approximately 82% seen once. Sequences were obtained from peripheral blood. These receptors were collected from a man between 65 and 80 years old with active or convalescent COVID-19.

V and J are TRBV3-1 (or the pseudogene TRBV3-2) and TRBJ2-7, with D unresolved. Trimming cost V 0 bases and J 7 bases, with 7 bases left between them. The CDR3 is made up of 12 amino acids. The germline CDR1 and CDR2 sequences are LGHDT and YNNKEL (reference sequence). This CDR3 is CASSQDSREQYF. The DNA for the CDR3 is TGTGCCAGCAGCCAAGATAGCCGGGAGCAGTACTTC.

This clone was seen only a few times. For the CDR3, the DNA is TGTGCCAGCAGCCCCGGGAAACGGTATGGCTACACCTTC. This translates into CASSPGKRYGYTF. The chain employs TRBV6-2 or TRBV6-3 and TRBJ1-2; no clear D gene. This CDR3 contains 13 residues. Germline CDR1 is MNHEY and CDR2 is SVGEGT. Between the trimmed V and J ends, which lost 6 bases and 5 bases, there was a span of 13 bases.

CDR3 bases: TGTGCCACCAGCAGAGCCATTGGACAGGGTCATCAGCCCCAGCATTTT. It encodes CATSRAIGQGHQPQHF. The rearrangement uses TRBV15 and TRBJ1-5; 8 nucleotides agree with TRBD1. The ends lost 1 base at V and 5 bases at J; junction bases unmatched: 7. The CDR3 is 16 residues long. Germline CDR1 is LNHNV and CDR2 is YYDKDF (reference sequence).

The chain couples TRBV23-1 to TRBJ1-1; no reliable D call. TRBV23-1 is assigned to the ORF class and has an uncertain function. Trimming left V 6 bases short and J 2 bases short, with 7 bases between. This CDR3 is built from 12 residues. The CDR3: CASRTSNTEAFF. The CDR3 nucleotides read TGCGCCAGCAGGACAAGTAACACTGAAGCTTTCTTT.

This clone has a count of ten or more. The chain combines TRBV7-6 with TRBJ1-1; D ambiguous. The CDR3 runs 14 residues. V was pared by 5 bases and J by 1 base, with 11 bases between. CDR1 SGHVS and CDR2 FNYEAQ come from the germline V gene. This CDR3 is CASSRYGENTEAFF. CDR3 coding DNA: TGTGCCAGCAGCCGATACGGAGAGAACACTGAAGCTTTCTTT.

This rearrangement joins TRBV6-1 to TRBJ1-5; 11 bases align to TRBD1. CDR1 is MNHNS and CDR2 is SASEGT in the germline V gene. The trim removed 6 bases at V and 7 bases at J, leaving 8 bases unmatched. This CDR3 contains 15 residues. For the CDR3, the DNA is TGTGCCAGCAGACCCCTAGGGACAGGGGGGCAGCCCCAGCATTTT. This translates into CASRPLGTGGQPQHF.

The V gene is TRBV19, the J gene TRBJ2-6, with TRBD1 as a possible D gene (5 bases). Deletions cut 4 bases from V and 2 bases from J, with 6 bases between. The CDR3 contains 14 residues. The germline gives CDR1 LNHDA, CDR2 SQIVND (reference sequence). The CDR3 reads CASSTRAGANVLTF. The CDR3, as DNA: TGTGCCAGTAGTACCAGGGCTGGGGCCAACGTCCTGACTTTC.

This clone was recorded once. V gene TRBV6-2 or TRBV6-3 combines with J gene TRBJ2-4, with 8 bases fitting TRBD1. The germline V gene encodes CDR1 MNHEY and CDR2 SVGEGT. This CDR3 has 16 residues. The V and J ends lost 5 bases and 0 bases, in that order; junction bases with no gene match: 6. The CDR3 DNA reads TGTGCCAGCAGTACGGACAGGGTACTAGCCAAAAACATTCAGTACTTC. Translation gives CASSTDRVLAKNIQYF.

This clone was seen once. This may be a read error, as it is one base from a much larger clone. The same CDR3 arises from other DNA sequences in this sample as well. The chain links TRBV7-9 to TRBJ2-7; TRBD1 might be the D (6 bases). The CDR3 has 15 amino acids. The germline gives CDR1 SEHNR, CDR2 FQNEAQ (reference sequence). V lost 5 bases and J 2 bases, leaving 16 bases between the germline ends. The CDR3 region has the DNA TGTGCCAGCAGCCCCAGAGGGGGTAGAGCCTACGAGCAGTACTTC. Amino acids: CASSPRGGRAYEQYF.

The chain couples TRBV19 to TRBJ1-4, with D perhaps TRBD1 (6 bases). Germline V gene lookup returns CDR1 LNHDA and CDR2 SQIVND (reference sequence). With 3 bases removed from V and 1 base from J, the gap between germline ends came to 12 bases. This CDR3 contains 16 residues. The CDR3, as DNA: TGTGCCAGTAGTATCTCCACAGGGCTAACTAATGAAAAACTGTTTTTT. Encoded protein: CASSISTGLTNEKLFF.

This clone showed up just a few times. The chain recombines TRBV10-3 with TRBJ1-6; 7 bases align to TRBD1. V gave up 3 bases and J gave up 5 bases; unmatched junction bases: 7. Germline CDR1 and CDR2: ENHRY and SYGVKD. The CDR3 is 16 residues long. The CDR3 loop reads CAISDFRGTDNSPLHF. The CDR3 DNA reads as TGTGCCATCAGTGATTTTCGAGGGACAGATAATTCACCCCTCCACTTT.

The chain uses TRBV6-2 or TRBV6-3 and TRBJ1-1; 7 positions match TRBD1. Trimming at V came to 5 bases and at J to 3 bases, leaving 18 bases not matched to a gene. Per germline, CDR1 MNHEY and CDR2 SVGEGT. There are 18 residues in the CDR3. The CDR3 loop reads CASSLRQGKWRLDTEAFF. CDR3 nucleotide sequence: TGTGCCAGCAGTCTTCGACAGGGTAAATGGAGGCTGGACACTGAAGCTTTCTTT.

The rearrangement links TRBV19 to TRBJ1-5; tentative D call: TRBD1 (6 bases). V was trimmed by 5 bases and J by 0 bases, leaving 17 bases between them. The CDR3 sequence is 17 residues long. Germline assignment: CDR1 LNHDA and CDR2 SQIVND (reference sequence). CDR3 sequence: CASSHTGGKDSNQPQHF. CDR3 nucleotides: TGTGCCAGTAGTCATACGGGGGGCAAGGATAGCAATCAGCCCCAGCATTTT.

The chain joins TRBV2 to TRBJ2-7, with D tentatively TRBD2 (7 bases). This CDR3 is built from 14 residues. V dropped 6 bases and J dropped 2 bases, with 14 bases sitting between them. The germline V gene has CDR1 SNHLY and CDR2 FYNNEI. The CDR3 DNA reads TGTGCCAGCAGGAGAGACGGGGGGCCCTACGAGCAGTACTTC. The encoded protein is CASRRDGGPYEQYF. Together with reference TRBV2 and TRBJ2-7, the CDR3 gives the full variable domain: EPEVTQTPSHQVTQMGQEVILRCVPISNHLYFYWYRQILGQKVEFLVSFYNNEISEKSEIFDDQFSVERPDGSNFTLKIRSTKLEDSAMYFCASRRDGGPYEQYFGPGTRLTVT.

V gene TRBV18 combines with J gene TRBJ1-4; 11 bases agree with TRBD1. The ends lost 3 bases at V and 7 bases at J; junction bases unmatched: 4. The CDR3 has 15 amino acids. Germline V gives CDR1 KGHSH, CDR2 LQKENI. This chain's CDR3 is CASSPPDRGPEKLFF. CDR3 coding DNA: TGTGCCAGCTCACCCCCGGACAGGGGGCCTGAAAAACTGTTTTTT.

The chain has TRBV5-8 and TRBJ2-5; 7 bases match TRBD2. The CDR3 totals 15 residues. V shed 0 bases, J shed 4 bases, and the junction held 6 bases outside the gene matches. Germline lookup yields CDR1 SGHTS and CDR2 YDEGEE. The CDR3 bases are TGTGCCAGCAGCTTGGGTCCGGGGGAGGGAGAGACCCAGTACTTC. Protein: CASSLGPGEGETQYF. Combining the CDR3 with reference TRBV5-8 and TRBJ2-5 gives the whole variable domain EAGVTQSPTHLIKTRGQQATLRCSPISGHTSVYWYQQALGLGLQFLLWYDEGEERNRGNFPPRFSGRQFPNYSSELNVNALELEDSALYLCASSLGPGEGETQYFGPGTRLLVL.

The chain uses TRBV19 and TRBJ1-6; D ambiguous. This CDR3 region has 13 residues. The V end was cut by 5 bases, the J end by 7 bases, with 9 bases between. Germline V gene sequence: CDR1 LNHDA, CDR2 SQIVND (reference sequence). This CDR3 is CASSDNWNSPLHF. CDR3 nucleotide sequence: TGTGCCAGTAGTGACAATTGGAATTCACCCCTCCACTTT.

V gene TRBV7-2 combines with J gene TRBJ2-1; TRBD2 aligns across 10 bases. CDR1 is SGHTA and CDR2 is FQGNSA in the germline V gene. Trimming at V came to 4 bases and at J to 1 base, leaving 1 base not matched to a gene. This CDR3 region has 15 residues. CDR3 sequence: CASSSSGGSYNEQFF. The CDR3 DNA reads TGTGCCAGCAGCTCTAGCGGGGGATCCTACAATGAGCAGTTCTTC.

The V gene is TRBV7-2, the J gene TRBJ1-6; D not resolved. CDR3 length: 15 residues. The V end was cut by 2 bases, the J end by 9 bases, with 14 bases between. CDR1 is SGHTA and CDR2 is FQGNSA in the germline V gene. The CDR3 bases are TGTGCCAGCAGCTTAAGTGCCGGGAAGGGTTCACCCCTCCACTTT. Translated, it gives CASSLSAGKGSPLHF.

This chain connects TRBV29-1 to TRBJ2-1, with 8 bases that match TRBD1. V was pared by 3 bases and J by 8 bases, with 12 bases of the junction left unmatched. This CDR3 comprises 15 residues. The germline gives CDR1 SQVTM, CDR2 ANQGSEA. The CDR3 sequence: CSVDVGPGGLDEQFF. CDR3 nucleotides: TGCAGCGTTGATGTGGGGCCAGGGGGCCTCGATGAGCAGTTCTTC.

The gene calls are TRBV12-3 or TRBV12-4 and TRBJ1-1; unclear D gene. The CDR3 loop spans 12 amino acids. Trimming left V 5 bases short and J 6 bases short, with 10 bases between. CDR3 coding DNA: TGTGCCAGCAGTCCCGGAGGAGCTGAAGCTTTCTTT. Translating it yields CASSPGGAEAFF.

This clone was recorded once. The J gene is TRBJ2-4, the V gene TRBV28; weak D call: TRBD1 (6 bases). Trimming removed 8 bases at V and 1 base at J, with 15 bases between. CDR1 and CDR2 from the germline V gene are MDHEN and SYDVKM. This CDR3 spans 15 amino acids. DNA for the CDR3: TGTGCCAGCGAAACTCAGGGGTCGGCCAAAAACATTCAGTACTTC. Its protein is CASETQGSAKNIQYF.

The rearrangement links TRBV7-8 to TRBJ1-2, with 8 bases fitting TRBD1. The CDR3 runs to 14 residues. After removal of 5 bases from V and 1 base from J, the junction contained 3 bases not matched to a gene. Germline lookup yields CDR1 SGHVS and CDR2 FQNEAQ. The CDR3 reads CASSGTGHNYGYTF. As DNA, the CDR3 is TGTGCCAGCAGCGGGACAGGACATAACTATGGCTACACCTTC. The full variable domain, with the rest looked up from reference TRBV7-8 and TRBJ1-2, is GAGVSQSPRYKVAKRGQDVALRCDPISGHVSLFWYQQALGQGPEFLTYFQNEAQLDKSGLPSDRFFAERPEGSVSTLKIQRTQQEDSAVYLCASSGTGHNYGYTFGSGTRLTVV.

This chain uses TRBV12-5 with TRBJ2-1; 9 nucleotides line up with TRBD2. The CDR3 runs to 15 residues. Germline V gene data show CDR1 as LGHNT and CDR2 as FRNRAP. V was pared by 6 bases and J by 0 bases, with 3 bases of the junction left unmatched. CDR3: CASGLSGSSYNEQFF. As DNA, the CDR3 is TGTGCTAGTGGACTTAGCGGGAGCTCCTACAATGAGCAGTTCTTC.

The rearrangement joins TRBV6-5 to TRBJ1-4; TRBD1 matches at 7 bases. CDR3 length: 13 amino acids. CDR1 and CDR2 (germline): MNHEY, SVGAGI. Unmatched junction bases numbered 6, after V lost 7 bases and J lost 7 bases. Here the CDR3 reads CASTRTGAEKLFF. CDR3 DNA: TGTGCCAGCACCAGGACAGGCGCTGAAAAACTGTTTTTT.